These 10 T cell receptor beta chains were sequenced from one sample in a study of radiation and T cells in renal cell carcinoma. The time point: baseline pretreatment blood. As to treatment: 15 Gy SBRT to primary tumor, nephrectomy 4 weeks later. Data came from immunoSEQ multiplex PCR; TCRdb stores just in-frame clones and leaves some out. The sample contains 150,000 or so clones, about 88% of which appear only once. Sequences were derived from blood, sampled from a patient whose treatment included radiotherapy and nephrectomy. Receptors were obtained from a woman aged 45-65 years with renal cell carcinoma.

The chain is built from TRBV6-1 and TRBJ1-2; D remains unclear. V was trimmed by 3 bases and J by 5 bases, leaving 16 bases between them. The CDR3 covers 15 residues. Germline CDR1 is MNHNS and CDR2 is SASEGT. The CDR3 nucleotides are TGTGCCAGCAGTGAGAGCGGAGGACCTACTTATGGCTACACCTTC. Amino acid sequence: CASSESGGPTYGYTF.

The J gene is TRBJ1-5, the V gene TRBV7-3, with TRBD1 identical over 9 bases. Germline values: CDR1 SGHTA, CDR2 FQGTGA. V lost 6 bases and J lost 7; bases outside the gene matches: 16. The CDR3 is 17 residues long. The DNA for the CDR3 is TGTGCCAGCAGTCCCAAACCCTCGAGGACAGGGGTCCAGCCCCAGCATTTT. It codes for CASSPKPSRTGVQPQHF.

CDR3 amino acids: CASSQVLAGPYEQYF. The CDR3 region has the DNA TGTGCCAGCAGCCAAGTCCTAGCGGGGCCCTACGAGCAGTACTTC. V usage is TRBV14 and J usage is TRBJ2-7; TRBD2 aligns across 9 bases. The CDR3 covers 15 residues. Germline V gene lookup returns CDR1 SGHDN and CDR2 FVKESK. The J segment lost 2 bases and the V segment lost 1 base, leaving 3 bases of the junction unmatched.

The chain couples TRBV6-1 to TRBJ1-2; D possibly corresponds to TRBD1 (5 bases). The CDR3 loop spans 15 amino acids. The V end lost 7 bases, the J end lost 0 bases, and 15 bases lay between the germline ends. Per germline, CDR1 MNHNS and CDR2 SASEGT. The CDR3: CASTEGSRANYGYTF. CDR3 in DNA: TGTGCCAGCACCGAGGGGAGTAGAGCTAACTATGGCTACACCTTC.

In DNA, the CDR3 is TGTGCCTGGAGGATTCTTAATTCACCCCTCCACTTT. Translating it yields CAWRILNSPLHF. The chain uses TRBV30 and TRBJ1-6; D gene uncertain. The CDR3 is made up of 12 amino acids. Deletions cut 3 bases from V and 6 bases from J, with 6 bases between. Germline CDR1 GTSNPN, CDR2 SVGIG (reference sequence).

V gene TRBV19 combines with J gene TRBJ1-4; a weak D match, TRBD1 (5 bases). Germline lookup yields CDR1 LNHDA and CDR2 SQIVND (reference sequence). There are 18 residues in the CDR3. The V end lost 4 bases, the J end lost 0 bases, and 18 bases lay between the germline ends. The CDR3 loop is CASSTSGRERATNEKLFF. The CDR3 bases are TGTGCCAGTAGTACGTCGGGACGGGAGAGGGCAACTAATGAAAAACTGTTTTTT.

The chain links TRBV10-3 to TRBJ1-2; 8 bases match TRBD1. After removal of 8 bases from V and 8 bases from J, the junction contained 4 bases not matched to a gene. CDR1 and CDR2 (germline): ENHRY, SYGVKD. CDR3 length equals 11 residues. The CDR3 DNA sequence: TGTGCCATCGGGCAGGGGGCCGGCTACACCTTC. Protein: CAIGQGAGYTF.

Written as DNA, the CDR3 is TGTGCCAGCAGCCAAGGTTTTGGCAGGAGATCCTACGAGCAGTACTTC. Residues: CASSQGFGRRSYEQYF. The chain has TRBV14 and TRBJ2-7; D remains unclear. This CDR3 comprises 16 residues. CDR1 is SGHDN, CDR2 FVKESK, per germline. V was shortened by 1 base and J by 1 base, with 14 bases between the two germline ends.

V gene TRBV7-2 combines with J gene TRBJ2-1; TRBD2 matches 9 bases. CDR1 SGHTA and CDR2 FQGNSA come from the germline V gene. This CDR3 comprises 19 residues. With V trimmed by 1 base and J by 0 bases, 10 bases remained unmatched. CDR3 DNA sequence: TGTGCCAGCAGCTTAGATCCGCGGGGGGGCCAGAGCTCCTACAATGAGCAGTTCTTC. This translates into CASSLDPRGGQSSYNEQFF.

This sequence joins TRBV15 and TRBJ1-5; possibly TRBD1 for D (6 bases). This CDR3 has 14 amino acids. Trimming cost V 5 bases and J 1 base, with 9 bases left between them. Per germline, CDR1 LNHNV and CDR2 YYDKDF (reference sequence). CDR3 region: CATSATGSNQPQHF. CDR3 in DNA: TGTGCCACCAGCGCAACAGGGAGCAATCAGCCCCAGCATTTT.